This TCR beta chain was retrieved from a study of blood T cells in healthy people across ages. A second PCR, run for roughly 7 to 12 cycles, used a sample-barcoded 5' primer plus a J-beta primer mix. Each of the cDNA molecules was tagged by a template-switch adaptor with 12 random nucleotides. There were at least 3 million CDR3-containing paired-end reads obtained from each sample. TCRdb reprocessed the 5' RACE reads via MiXCR and lists one record per CDR3 protein. Of roughly 860,000 distinct CDR3 sequences in the sample, 62% were seen once. The ends were cut back, 6 bases at V and 5 bases at J, with 16 bases in the middle. The V gene's germline CDR1 is SQVTM and CDR2 ANQGSEA. The CDR3 length is 13 residues.

The receptor was isolated from a man aged 25-40 years in good health. J is TRBJ2-5 and V is TRBV29-1; maybe TRBD1 (6 bases). Material: blood. CDR3 sequence (DNA): TGCAGCGTCGTACAGGGCGGCGGCGAGACCCAGTACTTC. Translated: CSVVQGGGETQYF.